The following is a T cell receptor (beta chain) sequence with its context. Other DNA sequences within the sample encode an identical CDR3. The data stem from a study of radiotherapy plus CTLA-4 blockade in lung cancer. Sequencing used immunoSEQ multiplex PCR; TCRdb keeps in-frame clones, though not all of them. The sample yields approximately 40,000 clones, roughly four fifths seen once. The germline V gene encodes CDR1 SNHLY and CDR2 FYNNEI. Trimming shortened V by 0 bases and J by 7 bases, and 10 bases separated the two germline ends. The CDR3 extends over 14 amino acids. The TCR was taken from a human donor with non-small cell lung cancer whose response to radiotherapy plus ipilimumab could not be evaluated. The sample consisted of peripheral blood, taken from a patient treated with radiotherapy plus ipilimumab. This chain links TRBV2 with TRBJ1-5; possibly TRBD1 for D (6 bases). The chain's CDR3 is CASSEATGRQPQHF. Here the CDR3 DNA reads TGTGCCAGCAGTGAAGCAACAGGGCGCCAGCCCCAGCATTTT.